This is a list of T cell receptor beta chains from one sample in a study of monozygotic twins with inflammatory bowel disease. TCRdb re-called the 5' RACE reads and catalogs CDR3 proteins one per entry, DNA excluded. The sample has some 200,000 distinct CDR3 sequences. The sequenced sample was blood. Source of these receptors: a human donor with ulcerative colitis or Crohn's disease, or a healthy co-twin of an affected twin (not recorded which). Each CDR3 is given with its conserved first and last residue.

v_gene,j_gene,CDR3aa
TRBV9,TRBJ1-2,CASSLQGPLGGGYTF
TRBV5-1,TRBJ2-1,CASSATDRGAYNEQFF
TRBV5-1,TRBJ2-5,CASSLSPGQETQYF
TRBV6-5,TRBJ1-1,CASSYPEYSNTEAFF
TRBV5-1,TRBJ2-7,CASSPRTGGLSYEQYF
TRBV7-9,TRBJ2-1,CASSLGSLSYNEQFF
TRBV6-5,TRBJ1-2,CASSYSPGQGNYGYTF
TRBV5-6,TRBJ2-3,CASSLLTGAYTDTQYF
TRBV2,TRBJ1-4,CASRNAPGGDEKLFF
TRBV19,TRBJ1-5,CASSIGVGFNQPQHF
TRBV20-1,TRBJ1-4,CSARDPRQQGRREKLFF
TRBV12-3/TRBV12-4,TRBJ2-3,CASSSTGGTADTQYF
TRBV6-1,TRBJ1-5,CASSGGVGQPQHF
TRBV7-2,TRBJ1-2,CASSLTQAAGGYTF
TRBV5-6,TRBJ2-7,CASSWAKGQRIYEQYF
TRBV20-1,TRBJ1-1,CSARRGSTEAFF
TRBV7-9,TRBJ2-5,CASSSTGTGETQYF
TRBV19,TRBJ1-1,CASSIGYSGDEAFF